A single TCR beta chain is shown here with its context. Its antigen is unidentified. The data were taken from a study of T cell repertoires in cytomegalovirus infection. Whole-study context: Well-studied HLA-B-restricted epitopes and recently identified HLA-C-restricted epitopes of CMV were both used in the study. An indication of both CMV infection and matching HLA type came from public TCR beta signatures. Study observations and caveats: The ex vivo response was dominated by HLA-C-restricted CMV-specific TCR beta clonotypes.

With 7 bases clipped from V and 6 bases from J, the junction kept 5 bases outside the gene matches. The CDR3 totals 13 residues. Germline CDR1 LNHDA, CDR2 SQIVND (reference sequence). TCRdb reprocessed the reads via MiXCR and lists one record per CDR3 protein. The data show a few hundred thousand distinct CDR3 sequences, 42% seen once. The sequence derives from a human donor in good health (CMV status not recorded). Some clones in this sample may be carry-over from other donors' samples. This rearrangement joins TRBV19 to TRBJ2-2; 7 bases are shared with TRBD2. Sequences were derived from cultured PBMCs, sampled from culture after CMV antigen stimulation. The CDR3 region is CASTKGGPGELFF. CDR3 DNA: TGTGCCAGTACCAAGGGAGGGCCCGGGGAGCTGTTTTTT. Full variable domain (outside the CDR3, taken from reference TRBV19 and TRBJ2-2): DGGITQSPKYLFRKEGQNVTLSCEQNLNHDAMYWYRQDPGQGLRLIYYSQIVNDFQKGDIAEGYSVSREKKESFPLTVTSAQKNPTAFYLCASTKGGPGELFFGEGSRLTVL.